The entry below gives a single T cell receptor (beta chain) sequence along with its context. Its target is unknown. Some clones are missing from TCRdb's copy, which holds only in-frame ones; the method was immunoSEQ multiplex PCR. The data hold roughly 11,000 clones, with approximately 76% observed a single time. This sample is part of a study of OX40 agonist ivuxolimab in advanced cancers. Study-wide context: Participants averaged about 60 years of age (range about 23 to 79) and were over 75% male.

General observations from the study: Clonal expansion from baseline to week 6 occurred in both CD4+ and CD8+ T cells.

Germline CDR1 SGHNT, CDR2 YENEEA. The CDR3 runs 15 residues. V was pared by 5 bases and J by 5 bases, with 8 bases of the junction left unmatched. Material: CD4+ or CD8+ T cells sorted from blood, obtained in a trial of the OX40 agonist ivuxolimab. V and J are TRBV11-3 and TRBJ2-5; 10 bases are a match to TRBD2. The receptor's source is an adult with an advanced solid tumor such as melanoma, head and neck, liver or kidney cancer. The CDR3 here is CASSPPSGRRETQYF. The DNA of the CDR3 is TGTGCCAGCAGCCCCCCTAGCGGGAGAAGGGAGACCCAGTACTTC.